These T cell receptor beta chains were read from a single sample in a study of control samples from healthy donors and cancer patients. Assay used: immunoSEQ multiplex PCR; TCRdb lists only in-frame clones, some missing. The repertoire holds about 150,000 clones, with about 91% as singletons. Sequencing was carried out using blood. These receptors were obtained from a man aged 30 to 45 in good health. Each CDR3 is given with its conserved first and last residue. A D gene is named only where the DNA matches it firmly. Clone size, where shown, is once, few, many, or a class for clones that have expanded.

J	V	size	length	D	DNA	CDR3
TRBJ1-2	TRBV28	-	13	-	TGTGCCAGCAGTTCCAACATGGGGTATGGCTACACCTTC	CASSSNMGYGYTF
TRBJ2-3	TRBV12-3/TRBV12-4	-	13	-	TGTGCCAGCACCCTGGAGTCGGCAGATACGCAGTATTTT	CASTLESADTQYF
TRBJ2-3	TRBV28	-	13	TRBD2	TGTGCCAGCAGCGGGGGGAGCACAGATACGCAGTATTTT	CASSGGSTDTQYF
TRBJ1-1	TRBV4-1	-	13	TRBD1	TGCGCCAGCAGCCAAGAATCGAACAGGGGGGCTTTCTTT	CASSQESNRGAFF
TRBJ1-2	TRBV7-8	-	16	-	TGTGCCAGCAGCTTAGCAAATCGACCAGCAGGCTATGGCTACACCTTC	CASSLANRPAGYGYTF
TRBJ1-3	TRBV6-5	-	15	TRBD1	TGTGCCAGCAGTTACTACGGGACAGGGAAGAACACCATATATTTT	CASSYYGTGKNTIYF
TRBJ1-1	TRBV19	-	16	-	TGTGCCAGTAGTATCGCCGGGACATGGAGTGACACTGAAGCTTTCTTT	CASSIAGTWSDTEAFF
TRBJ1-5	TRBV18	-	14	-	TGTGCCAGCTCACCGGGGGGAATGGTGCAGCCCCAGCATTTT	CASSPGGMVQPQHF
TRBJ2-2	TRBV5-1	-	12	-	TGCGCCAGCAGCCTCAACACCGGGGAGCTGTTTTTT	CASSLNTGELFF
TRBJ1-2	TRBV7-9	-	11	-	TGTGCCAGCAGCTTAGAGGGGGGCTACACCTTC	CASSLEGGYTF
TRBJ2-3	TRBV18	-	15	TRBD2	TGTGCCAGCTCACCCGGGGGGGAGAGAGGAGATACGCAGTATTTT	CASSPGGERGDTQYF
TRBJ2-7	TRBV5-6	-	14	-	TGTGCCAGCAGCTTGAGTGGGGCCCTCTACGAGCAGTACTTC	CASSLSGALYEQYF
TRBJ1-6	TRBV6-1	-	17	-	TGTGCCAGCAGTGGGGGGGCGGGGAGCTCCTATAATTCACCCCTCCACTTT	CASSGGAGSSYNSPLHF
TRBJ1-4	TRBV7-9	-	14	-	TGTGCCAGCAGCTTAGTTACAACTAATGAAAAACTGTTTTTT	CASSLVTTNEKLFF
TRBJ1-6	TRBV6-5	few	15	TRBD1	TGTGCCAGCACTCGACAGGGGTCCTATAATTCACCCCTCCACTTT	CASTRQGSYNSPLHF
TRBJ1-5	TRBV12-5	-	14	TRBD1	TGTGCTAGTGGCCGCCAGGGGGGCAATCAGCCCCAGCATTTT	CASGRQGGNQPQHF
TRBJ1-1	TRBV9	-	15	-	TGTGCCAGCAACCCCCAGTCGGGGGCCCTGGGTGAAGCTTTCTTT	CASNPQSGALGEAFF
TRBJ2-1	TRBV12-3/TRBV12-4	-	12	-	TGTGCCAGCAGAGGGCCAGGCAATGAGCAGTTCTTC	CASRGPGNEQFF
TRBJ1-6	TRBV12-5	-	14	-	TGTGCTAGTGGTCCCTGGGACTATAATTCACCCCTCCACTTT	CASGPWDYNSPLHF
TRBJ2-2	TRBV19	-	14	TRBD1	TGTGCCAGTAGTGCGACAGGGACCACCGGGGAGCTGTTTTTT	CASSATGTTGELFF
TRBJ1-1	TRBV10-2	-	13	-	TGCGCCAGCAGTGAGTGGGACCGGCCTGAAGCTTTCTTT	CASSEWDRPEAFF
TRBJ2-7	TRBV2	-	15	TRBD1	TGTGCCAGCAGTAACCCGGGACAGGGCTCCTACGAGCAGTACTTC	CASSNPGQGSYEQYF
TRBJ1-1	TRBV5-4	-	16	TRBD1	TGTGCCAGCAGCTTGGGGGGGACAGGAATGAACACTGAAGCTTTCTTT	CASSLGGTGMNTEAFF
TRBJ1-2	TRBV28	-	13	-	TGTGCCAGCAGGTCGGACAGTAACTATGGCTACACCTTC	CASRSDSNYGYTF
TRBJ2-2	TRBV4-2	-	16	-	TGTGCCAGCAGCCAAGACGAGGGGCCAGGGCCCGGGGAGCTGTTTTTT	CASSQDEGPGPGELFF
TRBJ1-1	TRBV5-4	-	13	TRBD1	TGTGCCAGCAGCTTCGCAGGGGGCACTGAAGCTTTCTTT	CASSFAGGTEAFF
TRBJ1-6	TRBV7-3	-	14	-	TGTGCCAGCAGCTTAACGGACGGTCTTTCACCCCTCCACTTT	CASSLTDGLSPLHF
TRBJ1-2	TRBV9	-	15	-	TGTGCCAGCAGCGTAGCCGAGGCTTCTAACTATGGCTACACCTTC	CASSVAEASNYGYTF
TRBJ1-2	TRBV7-4	-	14	TRBD1	TGTGCGCTGGCAGGGACAGGGTTTTCGGGAGGCTACACCTTC	CALAGTGFSGGYTF
TRBJ2-7	TRBV2	-	15	TRBD2	TGTGCCAGCAGTGAATCCCTAGCGGGATTGTACGAGCAGTACTTC	CASSESLAGLYEQYF
TRBJ2-2	TRBV9	-	14	-	TGTGCCAGCAGCGTCGGGCCCCGGAGGGCCGAGCTGTTTTTT	CASSVGPRRAELFF
TRBJ1-1	TRBV28	once	13	TRBD1	TGTGCCAGCAGTTTCAGGGGGAATGCTGAAGCTTTCTTT	CASSFRGNAEAFF
TRBJ1-5	TRBV5-1	-	15	-	TGCGCCAGCAGCCCAGAGAATTCAAAAGAGGAGCCCCAGCATTTT	CASSPENSKEEPQHF
TRBJ1-1	TRBV7-8	-	17	-	TGTGCCAGCAGCTTAGATGGAGGACCCAGGGGTACCACTGAAGCTTTCTTT	CASSLDGGPRGTTEAFF
TRBJ1-2	TRBV28	-	16	TRBD1	TGTGCCAGCAGTCCCTCCGACAGGGGGCGCGACTATGGCTACACCTTC	CASSPSDRGRDYGYTF
TRBJ1-1	TRBV11-2	-	11	-	TGTGCCAGCAGCTTATCCACTGAAGCTTTCTTT	CASSLSTEAFF
TRBJ1-3	TRBV20-1	-	15	-	TGCAGTGCTAGTAAGGGACGGTTCTCTGGAAACACCATATATTTT	CSASKGRFSGNTIYF
TRBJ1-4	TRBV9	-	14	-	TGTGCCAGCAGCCCAAACCAGGGAAGCGAAAAACTGTTTTTT	CASSPNQGSEKLFF
TRBJ2-1	TRBV19	-	15	-	TGTGCCAGTAGTATCACTTCTCTGGGGTACAATGAGCAGTTCTTC	CASSITSLGYNEQFF
TRBJ1-2	TRBV29-1	once	12	-	TGCAGCGTTGCGTCTCTTCGGGATGGCTACACCTTC	CSVASLRDGYTF
TRBJ1-2	TRBV7-9	-	17	-	TGTGCCAGCAGCTTAGGAGGACGACACAGCCAATCCTATGGCTACACCTTC	CASSLGGRHSQSYGYTF
TRBJ1-5	TRBV21-1	-	15	-	TGTGCCAGCAGCCTGATCCGGCAGACTAATCAGCCCCAGCATTTT	CASSLIRQTNQPQHF
TRBJ1-6	TRBV20-1	-	15	TRBD1	TGCAGTGCTAGTGAGTTGGACAGGTTTAATTCACCCCTCCACTTT	CSASELDRFNSPLHF
TRBJ2-3	TRBV2	-	16	-	TGTGCCAGCAGTGATAGGGTCGCGGGGTACACAGATACGCAGTATTTT	CASSDRVAGYTDTQYF
TRBJ1-3	TRBV11-2	-	18	-	TGTGCCAGCAGCTTAGAAGTAAGGGGACGGAGCTCTGGAAACACCATATATTTT	CASSLEVRGRSSGNTIYF
TRBJ2-3	TRBV5-4	-	13	-	TGTGCCAGCAGCGCTCAGAGTCCAGATACGCAGTATTTT	CASSAQSPDTQYF
TRBJ1-1	TRBV11-2	-	15	-	TGTGCCAGCAGCCAGTACAAACGGGGGGGCACTGAAGCTTTCTTT	CASSQYKRGGTEAFF
TRBJ2-3	TRBV6-5	-	15	-	TGTGCCAGCAGTTACGATGGGCCTAGTCGGGATACGCAGTATTTT	CASSYDGPSRDTQYF